This T cell receptor (beta chain) derives from a study of OX40 agonist ivuxolimab in advanced cancers. This CDR3 spans 14 amino acids. The V gene's germline CDR1 is MNHEY and CDR2 SMNVEV (reference sequence). The V gene lost 1 base and the J gene lost 7 bases, with 13 bases spanning the gap. Clones were sequenced by immunoSEQ multiplex PCR, and TCRdb holds only the in-frame ones, with some missing. Here the sample spans roughly 74,000 clones, about 92% being singletons. Sequencing used CD4+ or CD8+ T cells sorted from blood, obtained in a trial of the OX40 agonist ivuxolimab. V and J are TRBV27 and TRBJ1-2, with D perhaps TRBD1 (6 bases). The TCR comes from an adult with an advanced solid tumor such as melanoma, head and neck, liver or kidney cancer. This CDR3 is CASSLLRGSGGYTF. In nucleotides, the CDR3 is TGTGCCAGCAGTTTATTAAGGGGGTCGGGTGGCTACACCTTC.